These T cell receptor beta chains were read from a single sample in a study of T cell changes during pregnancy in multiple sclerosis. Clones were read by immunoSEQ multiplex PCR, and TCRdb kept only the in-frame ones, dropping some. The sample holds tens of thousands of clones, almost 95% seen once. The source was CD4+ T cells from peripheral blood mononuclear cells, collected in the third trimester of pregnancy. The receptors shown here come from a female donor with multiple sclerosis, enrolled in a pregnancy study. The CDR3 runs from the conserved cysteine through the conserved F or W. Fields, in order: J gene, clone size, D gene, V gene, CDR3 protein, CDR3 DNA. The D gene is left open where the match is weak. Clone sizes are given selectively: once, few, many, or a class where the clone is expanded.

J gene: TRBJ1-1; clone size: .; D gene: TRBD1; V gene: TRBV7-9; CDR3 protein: CASRERQGTEAFF; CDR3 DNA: TGTGCCAGCAGAGAACGACAGGGCACTGAAGCTTTCTTT
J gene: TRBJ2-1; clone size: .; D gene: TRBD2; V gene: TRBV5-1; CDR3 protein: CASSDGTSGANEQFF; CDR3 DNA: TGCGCCAGCAGCGACGGGACTAGCGGGGCGAATGAGCAGTTCTTC
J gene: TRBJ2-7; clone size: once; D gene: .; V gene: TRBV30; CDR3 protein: CAWEKGGHEQYF; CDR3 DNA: TGTGCCTGGGAGAAGGGCGGGCACGAGCAGTACTTC
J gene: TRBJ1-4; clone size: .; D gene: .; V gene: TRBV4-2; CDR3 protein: CASSPPRGRGANEKLFF; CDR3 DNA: TGTGCCAGCAGCCCCCCTCGAGGGCGTGGGGCTAATGAAAAACTGTTTTTT
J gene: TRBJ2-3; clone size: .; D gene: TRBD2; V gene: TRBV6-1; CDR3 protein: CASSERLAGYGTQYF; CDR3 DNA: TGTGCCAGCAGTGAAAGACTAGCGGGGTACGGTACGCAGTATTTT
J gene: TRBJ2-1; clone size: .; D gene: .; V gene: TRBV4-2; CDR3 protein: CASSQAGASYNEQFF; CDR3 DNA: TGTGCCAGCAGCCAGGCAGGGGCCTCCTACAATGAGCAGTTCTTC
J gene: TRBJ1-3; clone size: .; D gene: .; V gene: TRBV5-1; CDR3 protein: CASSLSVPRGNTIYF; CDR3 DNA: TGCGCCAGCAGCTTGAGTGTACCGCGGGGAAACACCATATATTTT
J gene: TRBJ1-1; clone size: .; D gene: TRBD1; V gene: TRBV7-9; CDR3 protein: CASSRTQGGLEAFF; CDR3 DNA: TGTGCCAGCAGCCGAACCCAAGGGGGCTTGGAAGCTTTCTTT
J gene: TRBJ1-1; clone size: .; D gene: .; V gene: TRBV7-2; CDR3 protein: CASSLTGPTEAFF; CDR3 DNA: TGTGCCAGCAGCTTAACGGGTCCCACTGAAGCTTTCTTT
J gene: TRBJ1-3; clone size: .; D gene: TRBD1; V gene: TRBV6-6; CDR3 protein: CASSLGRGRETIYF; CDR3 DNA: TGTGCCAGCAGTCTTGGCAGGGGGCGGGAAACCATATATTTT
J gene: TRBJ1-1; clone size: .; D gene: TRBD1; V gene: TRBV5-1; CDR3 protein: CASSLDRPNTEAFF; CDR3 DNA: TGCGCCAGCAGCCTGGACAGGCCGAACACTGAAGCTTTCTTT
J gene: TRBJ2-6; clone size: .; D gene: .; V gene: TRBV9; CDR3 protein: CASSVQRTGANVLTF; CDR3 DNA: TGTGCCAGCAGCGTTCAGCGAACTGGGGCCAACGTCCTGACTTTC
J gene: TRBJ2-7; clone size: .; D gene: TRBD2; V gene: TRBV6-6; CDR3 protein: CASSYFSGLAGSEQYF; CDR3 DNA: TGTGCCAGCAGTTACTTTTCGGGACTAGCGGGGTCCGAGCAGTACTTC
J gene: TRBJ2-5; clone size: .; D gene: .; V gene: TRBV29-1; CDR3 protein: CSAGQETQYF; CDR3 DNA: TGCAGCGCGGGACAAGAGACCCAGTACTTC
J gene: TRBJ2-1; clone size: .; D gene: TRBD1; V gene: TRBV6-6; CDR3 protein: CASSTDRERGNEQFF; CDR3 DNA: TGTGCCAGCAGTACGGACAGGGAAAGGGGAAATGAGCAGTTCTTC
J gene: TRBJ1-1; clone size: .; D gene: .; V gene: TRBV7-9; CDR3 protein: CASSLVGNTEAFF; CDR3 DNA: TGTGCCAGCAGCTTAGTCGGGAACACTGAAGCTTTCTTT